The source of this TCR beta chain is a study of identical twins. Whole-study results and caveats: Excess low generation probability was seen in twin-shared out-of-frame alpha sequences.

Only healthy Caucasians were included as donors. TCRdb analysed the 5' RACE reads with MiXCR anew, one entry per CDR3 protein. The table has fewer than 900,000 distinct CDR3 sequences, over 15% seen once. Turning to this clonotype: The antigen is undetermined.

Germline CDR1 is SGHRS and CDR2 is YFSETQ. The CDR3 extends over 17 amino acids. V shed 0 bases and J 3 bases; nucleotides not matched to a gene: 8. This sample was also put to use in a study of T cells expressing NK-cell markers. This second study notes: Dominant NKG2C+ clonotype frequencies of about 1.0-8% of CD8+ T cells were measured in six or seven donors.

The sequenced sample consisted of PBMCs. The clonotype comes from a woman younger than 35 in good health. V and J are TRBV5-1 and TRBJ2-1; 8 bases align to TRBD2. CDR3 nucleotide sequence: TGCGCCAGCAGCTTGGCCCCACAGCGGGAGTTCTACAATGAGCAGTTCTTC. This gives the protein CASSLAPQREFYNEQFF.